This T cell receptor (beta chain) was sequenced for a study of blood T cell repertoires in COVID-19 (dated by TCRdb to 2018 to 2020). General notes on the study: Collaborator samples came from the United States, Italy and Spain and covered acute and convalescent phases of COVID-19. The material from the prospective study consisted of cDNA or gDNA derived from T cells, B-cell-depleted T cells, or PBMCs. Deeply sampled blood TCRbeta repertoires from subjects exposed to, actively infected with, or recovered from COVID-19 were included in the dataset. The repertoires were released in a freely available public database meant as a resource for research on the immune response to SARS-CoV-2. Samples were obtained from the ongoing ImmuneRACE study (first 160 participants) and from 1,254 subjects provided by 6 global collaborators. Sample metadata almost always included a de-identified subject ID, COVID-19 status, age in years and sex. Where HLA class I and class II types were available, the types were taken from metadata supplied by the sample provider, not from assay-based typing. What the study reported, not specific to this receptor: The quantity of clinical and demographic metadata differed by source and by participant and was supplied without curation.

A remark on this clone: Its antigen remains undetermined. One base away there is no much larger clone; base qualities are not given.

One collaborating source in Seattle enrolled patients during active infection and followed them longitudinally through the course of disease. Whole blood was collected in K2EDTA tubes by collaborating institutions according to the institutions' own protocols. For TCRbeta analysis, collaborator samples were shipped as frozen whole blood, as isolated PBMCs, or as DNA extracted from either sample type. The germline V end is reduced by 6 bases and the J end by 4 bases; junction bases left unmatched: 8. The cysteine opens and the phenylalanine closes a CDR3 of 14 amino acids. Left in the record is the CDR3 DNA by itself, 42 bases read in frame from the first base. In the germline V gene, CDR1 corresponds to MDHEN and CDR2 to SYDVKM. The immunoSEQ Assay, a bias-controlled multiplex PCR, was used to amplify TCRbeta CDR3 regions from genomic DNA. As for the authors' bioinformatics: Within the assay, amplification of reference gene primers was used to estimate how many nucleated cells each sample contained. Sequence reads were collapsed and filtered to measure the absolute abundance of every unique TCRbeta CDR3 rearrangement. For each sample, productive Simpson clonality was calculated as the square root of Simpson's diversity index across productive rearrangements. In TCRdb, the immuneACCESS table is reduced to in-frame sequences with V and J assigned. These tables do not hold every clone; where another copy was compared, an unresolved V gene accounts for under half, and the others remain unexplained. The DNA was the basis for D and trimming; V, J and clone size are from that table. A total of about 410,000 clones appear in this sample, 70% to 90% of them only once. Around 1.5% of the sample lies in the top ten.

The specimen was peripheral blood. The V and J segments used are TRBV28 and TRBJ1-1, with 7 junctional bases fitting TRBD1. This clonotype was obtained from a woman aged 40 to 50 with COVID-19, enrolled during active disease. The CDR3 reads CASSFQGVGTEAFF. The DNA sequence follows: TGTGCCAGCAGCTTTCAGGGGGTTGGCACTGAAGCTTTCTTT.